Following are 4 T cell receptor beta chains from one sample sequenced in a study of tissue T cells after allogeneic stem cell transplantation. Assay used: immunoSEQ multiplex PCR; TCRdb lists only in-frame clones, some missing. The table lists approximately 910 clones, around 55% of them singletons, with approximately 46% in the top ten. Documented time point: mouse harvest day 14 after allogeneic transplant. Mouse grafts combined 10^7 T-cell-depleted bone marrow cells with 10^6 splenic CD5+ T cells. The sequenced sample consisted of spleen. All receptors come from a female BALB/c mouse given C57BL/6 T cells with graft-versus-host disease after an allogeneic hematopoietic cell transplant.

For this clone: Genes and germline are mouse. The CDR3 end falls 1 residue outside the read, so it is completed with the germline J gene. The chain couples TRBV13-1 to TRBJ2-1; 13 nucleotides agree with TRBD2. Germline trimming cut 0 bases from V and 1 base from J; bases unmatched to any gene: 1. Per the germline V gene, CDR1 is NSHNY and CDR2 is SYGAGN. The CDR3 contains 17 residues. The CDR3 is CASSDAGLGGNYAEQFF. The CDR3 bases that were read are TGTGCCAGCAGTGATGCGGGACTGGGGGGGAACTATGCTGAGCAGTTC.

This clone has a single count. Mouse gene names apply. The read finishes 1 residue shy of the CDR3 end, and the germline J gene is used to complete it. J is TRBJ1-1 and V is TRBV14; D not resolved. The germline V gene encodes CDR1 SGHDT and CDR2 FRDEAV. This CDR3 is built from 12 residues. The V end was cut by 1 base, the J end by 1 base, with 2 bases between. The CDR3 region is CASSFLNTEVFF. The CDR3 bases that were read are TGTGCCAGCAGTTTCCTGAACACAGAAGTCTTC.

Comments on this clone: Gene names and germline refer to mouse. Coverage ceases 1 residue before the CDR3 finishes, and the germline J gene fills in the end. The gene calls are TRBV15 and TRBJ2-7, with 7 positions matching TRBD2. The V gene end was trimmed by 1 base and the J gene end by 3 bases; junction bases not matched to a gene: 3. Germline V gene sequence: CDR1 SGHND, CDR2 FRSKSL. CDR3 length equals 14 residues. The sequenced CDR3 bases are TGTGCCAGCAGTTTAGAGAACTGGGGCTATGAACAGTAC. Translated, it gives CASSLENWGYEQY. The full CDR3 sequence reads CASSLENWGYEQYF.

This clone was recorded a few times. Gene names refer to mouse genes. The read gets to within 1 residue of the CDR3 end, and the germline J gene fills in the rest. This chain uses TRBV3 with TRBJ1-3; D uncertain. The CDR3 runs to 13 residues. V lost 8 bases to trimming and J lost 0 bases, with 8 bases between them. The germline V gene encodes CDR1 SNHLY and CDR2 FYNGKV (reference sequence). The sequenced CDR3 bases are TGTGCCAGCTCCGGGAATTCTGGAAATACGCTCTAT. Amino acid sequence: CASSGNSGNTLY. The full CDR3 protein reads CASSGNSGNTLYF.